This T cell receptor beta chain was captured by sequencing in a study of blood T cells in healthy people across ages. Alongside a J-beta primer mix, a sample-barcoded 5' primer served in a second PCR lasting about 6 to 12 cycles. One entry per CDR3 protein, called by TCRdb with MiXCR from the 5' RACE reads. The table has 800,000 to 1,300,000 distinct CDR3 sequences, almost 25% seen once. CDR1 MDHEN and CDR2 SYDVKM come from the germline V gene. With 3 bases removed from V and 6 bases from J, the gap between germline ends came to 11 bases. This CDR3 is built from 14 residues. The same sample was also studied in work on T cells of mothers and their children. From that second work: In each mother, TCR beta CDR3 reads exceeded 9 million; in each child, they numbered several million.

This TCR came from a girl under 10 years old in good health. The sample taken for sequencing was blood. The rearrangement links TRBV28 to TRBJ1-4; D is possibly TRBD1 (5 bases). The DNA for the CDR3 is TGTGCCAGCAGTTTTGTGTCGGGGGATGAAAAACTGTTTTTT. It translates to CASSFVSGDEKLFF.